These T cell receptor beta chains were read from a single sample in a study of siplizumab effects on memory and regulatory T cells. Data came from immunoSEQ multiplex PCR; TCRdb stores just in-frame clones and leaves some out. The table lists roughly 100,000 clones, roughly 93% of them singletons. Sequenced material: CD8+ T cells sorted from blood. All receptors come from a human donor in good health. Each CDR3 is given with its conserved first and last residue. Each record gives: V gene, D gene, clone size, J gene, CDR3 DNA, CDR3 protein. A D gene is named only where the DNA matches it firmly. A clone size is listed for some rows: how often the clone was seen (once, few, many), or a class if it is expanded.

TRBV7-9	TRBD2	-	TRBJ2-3	TGTGCCAGCAGCACGCCGGGACTAGCGTCAGATACGCAGTATTTT	CASSTPGLASDTQYF
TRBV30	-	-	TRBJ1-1	TGTGCCTTTGGAGCGAACACTGAAGCTTTCTTT	CAFGANTEAFF
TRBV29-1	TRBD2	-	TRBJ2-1	TGCAGCGTTGAAGGGCTAGCGGGGATCAATGAGCAGTTCTTC	CSVEGLAGINEQFF
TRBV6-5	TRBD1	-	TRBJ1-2	TGTGCCAGCAGTTACGGACAGGGGGCAATCTATGGCTACACCTTC	CASSYGQGAIYGYTF
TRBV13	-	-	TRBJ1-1	TGTGCCAGCAGCTTAGGGCGTGTTCGGGGGAACACTGAAGCTTTCTTT	CASSLGRVRGNTEAFF
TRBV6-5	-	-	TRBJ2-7	TGTGCCAGCGCCGCCGGCCACGAGCAGTACTTC	CASAAGHEQYF
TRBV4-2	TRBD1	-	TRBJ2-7	TGTGCCAGCGCGGGTAGGGGACAGGCTTTCTCCTACGAGCAGTACTTC	CASAGRGQAFSYEQYF
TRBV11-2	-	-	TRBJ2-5	TGTGCCAGCAGCTCGAGGACCATCCAAGAGACCCAGTACTTC	CASSSRTIQETQYF
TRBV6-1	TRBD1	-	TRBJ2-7	TGTGCCAGCAGTGAACCACCAGACAGGGGGCGAGGATCCTACGAGCAGTACTTC	CASSEPPDRGRGSYEQYF
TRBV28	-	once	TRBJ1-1	TGTGCCAGCAGTAACCTGGGTGTGAACACTGAAGCTTTCTTT	CASSNLGVNTEAFF
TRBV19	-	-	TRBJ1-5	TGTGCCAGTAGTATAAGGGGCGAGGGAATCACACCCCAGCATTTT	CASSIRGEGITPQHF
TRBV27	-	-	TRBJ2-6	TGTGCCAGCAGTTTAAATGTTGGAGGACCCGGGGCCAACGTCCTGACTTTC	CASSLNVGGPGANVLTF
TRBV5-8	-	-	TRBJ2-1	TGTGCCAGCAGCTTCCTCTCGAGCTCCTACAATGAGCAGTTCTTC	CASSFLSSSYNEQFF
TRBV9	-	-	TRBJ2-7	TGTGCCAGCAGCGTAGGTCTGGGCCGAACCTACGAGCAGTACTTC	CASSVGLGRTYEQYF
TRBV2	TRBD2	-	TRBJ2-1	TGTGCCAGCAGTGGGACTAGCGCGTATTACAATGAGCAGTTCTTC	CASSGTSAYYNEQFF
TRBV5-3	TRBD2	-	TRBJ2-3	TGTGCCAGAAGCTTGGGTTCTACTAGCGGGGGGACAGATACGCAGTATTTT	CARSLGSTSGGTDTQYF
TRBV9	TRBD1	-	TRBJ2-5	TGTGCCAGCAGCAAAACAGGGGAAGGCGAGACCCAGTACTTC	CASSKTGEGETQYF
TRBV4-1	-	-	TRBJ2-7	TGCGCCAGCAGCCAAGTACAGGGCAGGGACGAGCAGTACTTC	CASSQVQGRDEQYF
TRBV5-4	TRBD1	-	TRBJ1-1	TGTGCCAGCAGCTTGGCCTCGGGACAGATGAACACTGAAGCTTTCTTT	CASSLASGQMNTEAFF
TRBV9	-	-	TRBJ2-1	TGTGCCAGCAGCGTAGGAGCTATTGCCAATGAGCAGTTCTTC	CASSVGAIANEQFF
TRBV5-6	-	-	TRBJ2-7	TGTGCCAGCAGCGATGACGGGGGCTACGAGCAGTACTTC	CASSDDGGYEQYF
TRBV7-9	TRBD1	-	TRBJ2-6	TGTGCCAGCAGCCCCTTGACAGGGTCCAACGTCCTGACTTTC	CASSPLTGSNVLTF
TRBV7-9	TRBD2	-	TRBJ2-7	TGTGCCAGCAGCTTGGGCAACCGACTAGCGGGATTCGCCTACGAGCAGTACTTC	CASSLGNRLAGFAYEQYF
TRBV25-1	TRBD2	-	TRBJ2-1	TGTGCCAGCAGTGAATGGAGTAGCGGGGTCTACAATGAGCAGTTCTTC	CASSEWSSGVYNEQFF
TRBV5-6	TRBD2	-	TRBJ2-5	TGTGCCAGCAGCCCCAGTGGGGGAGGGAAGGAGACCCAGTACTTC	CASSPSGGGKETQYF
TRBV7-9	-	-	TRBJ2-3	TGTGCCAGCAGCTCGCTACGGACATCGGATACGCAGTATTTT	CASSSLRTSDTQYF
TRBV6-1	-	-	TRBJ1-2	TGTGCCAGCAGGGAAGTGAACTTTGGACAGTTTAACTATGGCTACACCTTC	CASREVNFGQFNYGYTF